The 27 T cell receptor beta chains given below trace back to one sample, sequenced in a study of regulatory and conventional T cells in RAG deficiency. Blood CD4+ CD25-high CD127-low regulatory T cells supplied the genomic DNA template. Assay: immunoSEQ multiplex PCR; the TCRdb copy retains only in-frame clones and omits some. This table has over 8,500 clones, 89% appearing once. This sample was shared with a second study, whose subject was regulatory T cells. As reported in that work: Amplification used 52 TRBV primers and 13 TRBJ primers.

Sequenced material: Tregs sorted from blood. The receptors shown here come from a human donor in good health.

The V call is TRBV6-5, the J call TRBJ1-2; no reliable D call. CDR1 and CDR2 from the germline V gene are MNHEY and SVGAGI. Trimming left V 6 bases short and J 6 bases short, with 14 bases between. CDR3 length: 13 residues. As DNA, the CDR3 is TGTGCCAGCAGCTCCCCTCGTCGAAATGGCTACACCTTC. Translating gives CASSSPRRNGYTF.

This rearrangement joins TRBV2 to TRBJ2-5, with TRBD2 as a possible D gene (5 bases). The germline gives CDR1 SNHLY, CDR2 FYNNEI. The CDR3 has 17 amino acids. V was pared by 0 bases and J by 5 bases, with 19 bases between. The CDR3 DNA reads as TGTGCCAGCAGTGAAGCGCTTCGAGGGCGGTCCGGGGAGACCCAGTACTTC. Translated: CASSEALRGRSGETQYF.

V gene TRBV11-3 combines with J gene TRBJ2-7; D perhaps matches TRBD1 (6 bases). The CDR3 covers 16 residues. The V and J ends lost 0 bases and 6 bases respectively, with 18 bases between them. Germline V gives CDR1 SGHNT, CDR2 YENEEA. CDR3 region: CASSLDVGRGRAEQYF. CDR3 bases: TGTGCCAGCAGCTTAGACGTCGGCAGGGGTCGAGCCGAGCAGTACTTC.

The chain employs TRBV19 and TRBJ1-1; unclear D gene. CDR1 and CDR2 (germline): LNHDA, SQIVND (reference sequence). Between the trimmed V and J ends, which lost 6 bases and 0 bases, there was a span of 5 bases. This CDR3 region has 12 residues. Here the CDR3 reads CASSRMNTEAFF. CDR3 nucleotides: TGTGCCAGTAGCAGGATGAACACTGAAGCTTTCTTT.

V and J are TRBV28 and TRBJ1-1; weak D call: TRBD1 (5 bases). V lost 6 bases to trimming and J lost 6 bases, with 17 bases between them. CDR1 and CDR2 from the germline V gene are MDHEN and SYDVKM. This CDR3 has 14 amino acids. The CDR3 loop is CASSPRDGLPEAFF. CDR3 DNA sequence: TGTGCCAGCAGCCCCCGGGACGGCCTCCCTGAAGCTTTCTTT.

The chain has TRBV5-1 and TRBJ1-1, with TRBD1 matching 7 bases. Germline loops: CDR1 SGHRS, CDR2 YFSETQ. V lost 5 bases, J lost 1 base, and 5 bases stayed unmatched. This CDR3 has 14 amino acids. Written as DNA, the CDR3 is TGCGCCAGCAGAGACCGGGACAGGAACACTGAAGCTTTCTTT. Translated, it gives CASRDRDRNTEAFF.

This sequence joins TRBV5-1 and TRBJ2-2; 7 bases line up with TRBD1. The CDR3 consists of 17 residues. V lost 1 base, J lost 0 bases, and 6 bases stayed unmatched. Germline V lookup: CDR1 SGHRS, CDR2 YFSETQ. CDR3: CASSLHLGTANTGELFF. As DNA, the CDR3 is TGCGCCAGCAGCTTGCATTTAGGGACAGCGAACACCGGGGAGCTGTTTTTT.

V usage is TRBV4-2 and J usage is TRBJ2-5; D not resolved. V shed 0 bases and J shed 6 bases, with 11 bases lying between them. The CDR3 contains 14 residues. The germline V gene encodes CDR1 LGHNA and CDR2 YNFKEQ. This CDR3 reads CASSQEAWRQTQYF. CDR3 coding DNA: TGTGCCAGCAGCCAAGAGGCCTGGCGTCAGACCCAGTACTTC.

The chain carries TRBV5-1 and TRBJ1-1; the D gene is possibly TRBD1 (6 bases). CDR3 size: 15 residues. V was trimmed by 4 bases and J by 0 bases, leaving 13 bases between them. Germline lookup yields CDR1 SGHRS and CDR2 YFSETQ. CDR3 bases: TGCGCCAGCAGCGGTCCAGACAGGATGAACACTGAAGCTTTCTTT. Translated, it gives CASSGPDRMNTEAFF.

This clone has a handful of counts. This chain uses TRBV11-3 with TRBJ2-7, with D possibly matching TRBD1 (5 bases). CDR3 length equals 16 residues. Germline CDR1 and CDR2: SGHNT and YENEEA. Trimming stripped 1 base from V and 5 bases from J, with 18 bases between. The CDR3 sequence is CASSLGGSVVGHEQYF. In nucleotides, the CDR3 is TGTGCCAGCAGCTTAGGGGGCAGCGTAGTTGGCCACGAGCAGTACTTC.

V gene TRBV11-3 combines with J gene TRBJ2-1, with D hard to call. Germline CDR1 SGHNT, CDR2 YENEEA. V was cut by 5 bases and J by 9 bases, with 8 bases left in between. This CDR3 region has 11 residues. The CDR3 DNA reads TGTGCCAGCAGCGCGATAGGTGAGCAGTTCTTC. Protein: CASSAIGEQFF.

Here the CDR3 DNA reads TGTGCCAGCAGCCTTGGCGGGGGGAAAACAGATACGCAGTATTTT. Protein sequence: CASSLGGGKTDTQYF. The rearrangement links TRBV14 to TRBJ2-3; 8 positions match TRBD2. This CDR3 has 15 amino acids. Germline V gives CDR1 SGHDN, CDR2 FVKESK. V trimming: 4 bases; J trimming: 3 bases; junction bases outside the gene matches: 6. Variable domain in full (rest from reference TRBV14 and TRBJ2-3): EAGVTQFPSHSVIEKGQTVTLRCDPISGHDNLYWYRRVMGKEIKFLLHFVKESKQDESGMPNNRFLAERTGGTYSTLKVQPAELEDSGVYFCASSLGGGKTDTQYFGPGTRLTVL.

The chain is built from TRBV5-1 and TRBJ1-4; TRBD1 is a possible D gene (5 bases). Trimming took 3 bases from V and 4 from J, leaving 7 bases between them. CDR3 length: 13 amino acids. CDR1 and CDR2 (germline): SGHRS, YFSETQ. CDR3: CASSSGNNEKLFF. DNA of the CDR3: TGCGCCAGCAGCTCAGGGAATAATGAAAAACTGTTTTTT.

The chain joins TRBV5-1 to TRBJ2-7, with D tentatively TRBD2 (5 bases). The CDR3 totals 14 residues. Trimming took 0 bases from V and 3 from J, leaving 10 bases between them. CDR1 and CDR2 from the germline V gene are SGHRS and YFSETQ. CDR3 sequence reads: CASSLVRGSYEQYF. The CDR3 coding sequence is TGCGCCAGCAGCTTGGTTCGGGGTAGCTACGAGCAGTACTTC.

The V gene is TRBV28, the J gene TRBJ1-6; tentatively, D is TRBD1 (5 bases). The germline V gene has CDR1 MDHEN and CDR2 SYDVKM. The CDR3 is 17 amino acids. V lost 5 bases, J lost 8 bases, and 22 bases lay in between. The CDR3 sequence: CASSLPAGARLDSPLHF. CDR3 nucleotides: TGTGCCAGCAGTCTCCCCGCTGGGGCGAGGTTGGATTCACCCCTCCACTTT. Using reference TRBV28 and TRBJ1-6 for the parts outside the CDR3, the full variable domain is DVKVTQSSRYLVKRTGEKVFLECVQDMDHENMFWYRQDPGLGLRLIYFSYDVKMKEKGDIPEGYSVSREKKERFSLILESASTNQTSMYLCASSLPAGARLDSPLHFGNGTRLTVT.

V gene TRBV7-9 combines with J gene TRBJ2-5; the match to TRBD2 covers 11 bases. The CDR3 is made up of 16 amino acids. Per germline, CDR1 SEHNR and CDR2 FQNEAQ (reference sequence). The junction had 9 bases not matched to a gene; V was cut back by 3 bases and J by 6 bases. The CDR3 reads CASSFLIAGGPKTQYF. Here the CDR3 DNA reads TGTGCCAGCAGCTTTCTAATAGCGGGGGGGCCGAAGACCCAGTACTTC.

The V gene is TRBV15, the J gene TRBJ1-4, with a possible D match to TRBD1 (5 bases). Trimming cost V 5 bases and J 7 bases, with 14 bases left between them. This CDR3 is built from 14 residues. The germline CDR1 and CDR2 sequences are LNHNV and YYDKDF (reference sequence). The CDR3 is CATSRDGGVEKLFF. The CDR3 DNA reads as TGTGCCACCAGCCGGGATGGGGGGGTTGAAAAACTGTTTTTT.

The genes are TRBV18 and TRBJ1-1, with D hard to call. V lost 0 bases and J lost 0, with 11 bases in between. The CDR3 has 16 amino acids. Looked up from germline, CDR1 is KGHSH and CDR2 is LQKENI. CDR3 sequence: CASSPPSTALNTEAFF. CDR3 nucleotides: TGTGCCAGCTCACCACCTAGTACAGCCCTGAACACTGAAGCTTTCTTT.

The gene calls are TRBV6-5 and TRBJ1-1; 9 positions agree with TRBD1. V lost 4 bases to trimming and J lost 7 bases; unmatched junction nucleotides: 7. The CDR3 consists of 14 residues. CDR1 MNHEY and CDR2 SVGAGI come from the germline V gene. CDR3 coding DNA: TGTGCCAGCAGTTCAGGGACAGGGTTGCTTGAAGCTTTCTTT. The encoded protein is CASSSGTGLLEAFF.

The chain combines TRBV9 with TRBJ2-3, with TRBD2 matching 9 bases. V trimming: 0 bases; J trimming: 4 bases; junction bases outside the gene matches: 9. CDR3 size: 17 residues. Germline V CDR1 and CDR2: SGDLS, YYNGEE. The CDR3: CASSVGGQRGAADTQYF. The CDR3 DNA is TGTGCCAGCAGCGTAGGAGGGCAGCGGGGGGCAGCAGATACGCAGTATTTT.

The sample holds a few counts of this clone. The chain uses TRBV19 and TRBJ2-7; D unresolved. The germline V gene encodes CDR1 LNHDA and CDR2 SQIVND (reference sequence). The CDR3 loop spans 15 amino acids. With 6 bases removed from V and 0 bases from J, the gap between germline ends came to 15 bases. CDR3 DNA: TGTGCCAGTAGCCTCCAGGCCTTGAGCTCCTACGAGCAGTACTTC. This encodes CASSLQALSSYEQYF.

This clone was seen a single time. The chain couples TRBV20-1 to TRBJ2-7; D is undetermined. CDR3 length: 11 amino acids. Deletions cut 4 bases from V and 4 bases from J, with 8 bases between. Germline V gene lookup returns CDR1 DFQATT and CDR2 SNEGSKA (reference sequence). CDR3 bases: TGCAGTGCTAAGGATAAATACGAGCAGTACTTC. This gives the protein CSAKDKYEQYF.

V usage is TRBV19 and J usage is TRBJ1-1; maybe TRBD1 (5 bases). This CDR3 has 15 residues. Germline CDR1 LNHDA, CDR2 SQIVND (reference sequence). Trimming removed 1 base from V and 2 bases from J, with 11 bases in between. The CDR3: CASSIGGTANTEAFF. The CDR3 region has the DNA TGTGCCAGTAGTATAGGTGGGACGGCCAACACTGAAGCTTTCTTT.

The gene calls are TRBV14 and TRBJ1-4; perhaps TRBD1 as D (5 bases). The V gene's germline CDR1 is SGHDN and CDR2 FVKESK. V was pared by 0 bases and J by 7 bases, with 15 bases between. The CDR3 totals 16 residues. The CDR3: CASSQDRQSGIEKLFF. As DNA, the CDR3 is TGTGCCAGCAGCCAAGACCGACAGTCAGGGATTGAAAAACTGTTTTTT.

The chain links TRBV11-2 to TRBJ1-6, with TRBD1 matching 8 bases. The length of the CDR3 is 18 residues. Looked up from germline, CDR1 is SGHAT and CDR2 is FQNNGV. V was clipped by 3 bases and J by 0 bases; unmatched bases: 7. CDR3 sequence: CASSFGQGSYSYNSPLHF. CDR3 DNA sequence: TGTGCCAGCAGCTTCGGACAGGGATCTTACTCCTATAATTCACCCCTCCACTTT.

V is TRBV6-1 and J is TRBJ1-5; no clear D gene. This CDR3 spans 13 amino acids. Germline CDR1 MNHNS, CDR2 SASEGT. Trimming cost V 2 bases and J 6 bases, with 8 bases left between them. The CDR3 loop reads CASSEKVGQPQHF. The CDR3 region has the DNA TGTGCCAGCAGTGAAAAGGTTGGTCAGCCCCAGCATTTT.

The chain uses TRBV11-2 and TRBJ2-2, with D possibly being TRBD1 (6 bases). CDR3 length: 15 residues. Germline V lookup: CDR1 SGHAT, CDR2 FQNNGV. The V end was cut by 1 base, the J end by 4 bases, with 10 bases between. The CDR3 sequence: CASSLGTGTTGELFF. The CDR3 bases are TGTGCCAGCAGCTTAGGTACAGGGACCACCGGGGAGCTGTTTTTT.